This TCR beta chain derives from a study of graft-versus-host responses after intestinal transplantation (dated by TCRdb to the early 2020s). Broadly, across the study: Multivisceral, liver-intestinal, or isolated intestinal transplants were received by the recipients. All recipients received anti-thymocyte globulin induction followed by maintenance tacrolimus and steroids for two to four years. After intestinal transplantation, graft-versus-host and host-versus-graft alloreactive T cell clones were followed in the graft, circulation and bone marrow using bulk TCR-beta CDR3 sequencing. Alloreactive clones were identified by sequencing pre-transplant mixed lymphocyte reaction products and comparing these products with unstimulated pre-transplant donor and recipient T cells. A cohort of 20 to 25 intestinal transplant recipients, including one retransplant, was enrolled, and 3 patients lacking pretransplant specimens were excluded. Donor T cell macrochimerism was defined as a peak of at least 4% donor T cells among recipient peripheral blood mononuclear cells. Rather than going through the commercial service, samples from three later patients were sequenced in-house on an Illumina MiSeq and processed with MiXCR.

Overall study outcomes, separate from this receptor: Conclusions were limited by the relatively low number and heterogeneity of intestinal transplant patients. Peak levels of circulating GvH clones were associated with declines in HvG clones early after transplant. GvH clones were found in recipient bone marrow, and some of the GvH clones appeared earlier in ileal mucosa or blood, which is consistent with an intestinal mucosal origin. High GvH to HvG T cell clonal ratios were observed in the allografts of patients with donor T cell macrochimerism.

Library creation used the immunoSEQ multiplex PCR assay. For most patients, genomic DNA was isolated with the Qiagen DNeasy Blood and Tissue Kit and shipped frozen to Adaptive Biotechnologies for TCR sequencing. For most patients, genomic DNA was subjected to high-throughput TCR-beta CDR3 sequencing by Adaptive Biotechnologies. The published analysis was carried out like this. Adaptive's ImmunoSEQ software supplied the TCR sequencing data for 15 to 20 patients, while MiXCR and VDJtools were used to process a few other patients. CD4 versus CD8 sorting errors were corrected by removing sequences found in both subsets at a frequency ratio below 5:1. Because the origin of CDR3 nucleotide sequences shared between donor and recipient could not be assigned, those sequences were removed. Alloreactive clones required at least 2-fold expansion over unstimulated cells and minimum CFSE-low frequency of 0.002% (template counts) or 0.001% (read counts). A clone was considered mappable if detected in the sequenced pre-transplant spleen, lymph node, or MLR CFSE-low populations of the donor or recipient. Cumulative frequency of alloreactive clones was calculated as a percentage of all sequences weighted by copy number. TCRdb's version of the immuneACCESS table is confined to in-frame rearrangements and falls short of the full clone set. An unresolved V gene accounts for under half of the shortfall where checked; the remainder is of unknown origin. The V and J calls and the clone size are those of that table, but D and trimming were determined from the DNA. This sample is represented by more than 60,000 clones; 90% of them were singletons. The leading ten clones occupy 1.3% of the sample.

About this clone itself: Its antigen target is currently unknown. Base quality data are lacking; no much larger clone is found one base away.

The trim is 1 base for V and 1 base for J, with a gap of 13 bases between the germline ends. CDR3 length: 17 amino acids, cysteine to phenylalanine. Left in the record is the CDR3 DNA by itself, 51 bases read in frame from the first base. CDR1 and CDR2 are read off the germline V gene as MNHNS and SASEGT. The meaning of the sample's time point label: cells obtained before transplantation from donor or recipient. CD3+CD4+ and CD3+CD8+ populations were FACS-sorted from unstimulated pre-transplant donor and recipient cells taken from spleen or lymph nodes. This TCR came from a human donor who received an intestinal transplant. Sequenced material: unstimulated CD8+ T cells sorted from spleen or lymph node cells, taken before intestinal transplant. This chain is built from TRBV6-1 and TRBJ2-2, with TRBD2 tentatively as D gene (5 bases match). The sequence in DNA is TGTGCCAGCAGTGAAGACCCCCCGGGGTTGAACACCGGGGAGCTGTTTTTT. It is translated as CASSEDPPGLNTGELFF.